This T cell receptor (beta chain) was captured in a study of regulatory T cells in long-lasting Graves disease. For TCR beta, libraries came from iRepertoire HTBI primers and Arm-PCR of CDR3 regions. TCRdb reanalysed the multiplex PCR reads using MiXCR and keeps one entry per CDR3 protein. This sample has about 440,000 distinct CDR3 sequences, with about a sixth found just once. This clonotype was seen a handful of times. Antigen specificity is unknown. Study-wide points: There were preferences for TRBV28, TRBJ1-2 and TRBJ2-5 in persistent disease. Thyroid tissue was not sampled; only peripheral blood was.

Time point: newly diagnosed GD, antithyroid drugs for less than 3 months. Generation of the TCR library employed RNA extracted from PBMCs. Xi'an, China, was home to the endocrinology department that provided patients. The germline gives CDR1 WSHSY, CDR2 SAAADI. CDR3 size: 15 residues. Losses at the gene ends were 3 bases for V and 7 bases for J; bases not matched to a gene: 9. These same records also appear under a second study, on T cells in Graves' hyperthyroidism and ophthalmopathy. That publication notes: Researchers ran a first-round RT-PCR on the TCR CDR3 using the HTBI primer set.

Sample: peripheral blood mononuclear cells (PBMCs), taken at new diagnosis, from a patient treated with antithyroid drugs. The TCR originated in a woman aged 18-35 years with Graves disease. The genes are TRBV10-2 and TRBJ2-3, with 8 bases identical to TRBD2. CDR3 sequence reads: CASSDSPGGQHTQYF. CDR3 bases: TGCGCCAGCAGTGATTCGCCGGGAGGGCAACATACGCAGTATTTT.